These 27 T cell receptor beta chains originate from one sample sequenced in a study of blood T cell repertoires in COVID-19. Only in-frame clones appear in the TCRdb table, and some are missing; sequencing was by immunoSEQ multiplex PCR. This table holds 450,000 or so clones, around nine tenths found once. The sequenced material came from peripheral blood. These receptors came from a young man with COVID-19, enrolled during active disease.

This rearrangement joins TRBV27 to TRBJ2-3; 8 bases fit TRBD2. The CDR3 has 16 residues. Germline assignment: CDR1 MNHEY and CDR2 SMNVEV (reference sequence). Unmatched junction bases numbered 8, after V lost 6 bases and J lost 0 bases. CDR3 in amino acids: CASRTSGTRSTDTQYF. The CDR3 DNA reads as TGTGCCAGCAGGACCTCCGGGACTAGGAGCACAGATACGCAGTATTTT.

The CDR3 coding sequence is TGTGCTAGTGGTTTGCAGGGGTACACTGAAGCTTTCTTT. As protein: CASGLQGYTEAFF. The rearrangement uses TRBV12-5 and TRBJ1-1; TRBD1 is a possible D gene (6 bases). CDR1 is LGHNT and CDR2 is FRNRAP in the germline V gene. The CDR3 length is 13 residues. Deletions cut 2 bases from V and 3 bases from J, with 7 bases between.

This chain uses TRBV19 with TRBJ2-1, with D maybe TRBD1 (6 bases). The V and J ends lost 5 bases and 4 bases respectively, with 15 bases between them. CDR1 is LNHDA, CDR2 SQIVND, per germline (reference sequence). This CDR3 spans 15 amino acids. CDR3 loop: CASSSGTRRYNEQFF. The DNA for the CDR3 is TGTGCCAGTAGTTCCGGGACACGAAGATACAATGAGCAGTTCTTC.

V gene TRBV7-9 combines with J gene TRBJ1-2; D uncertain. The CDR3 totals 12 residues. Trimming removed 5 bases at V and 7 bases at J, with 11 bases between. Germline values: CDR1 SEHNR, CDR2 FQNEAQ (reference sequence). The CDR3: CASSPDGSGYTF. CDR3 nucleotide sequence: TGTGCCAGCAGCCCAGACGGGAGTGGCTACACCTTC. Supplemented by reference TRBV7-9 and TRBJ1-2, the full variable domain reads DTGVSQNPRHKITKRGQNVTFRCDPISEHNRLYWYRQTLGQGPEFLTYFQNEAQLEKSRLLSDRFSAERPKGSFSTLEIQRTEQGDSAMYLCASSPDGSGYTFGSGTRLTVV.

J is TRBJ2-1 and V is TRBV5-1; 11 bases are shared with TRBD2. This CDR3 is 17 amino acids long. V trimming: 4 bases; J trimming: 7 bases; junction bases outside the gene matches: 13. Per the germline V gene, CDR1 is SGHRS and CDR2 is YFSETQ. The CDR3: CASSASLLAGVKNEQFF. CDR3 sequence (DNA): TGCGCCAGCAGCGCCTCCTTACTAGCGGGAGTAAAAAATGAGCAGTTCTTC.

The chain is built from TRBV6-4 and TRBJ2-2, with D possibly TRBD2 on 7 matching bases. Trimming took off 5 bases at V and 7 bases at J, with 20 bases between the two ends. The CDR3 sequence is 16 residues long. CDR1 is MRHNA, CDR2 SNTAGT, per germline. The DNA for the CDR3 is TGTGCCAGCAGTCGGTTTTCGGGGGGCGATGGCGGGGAGCTGTTTTTT. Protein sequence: CASSRFSGGDGGELFF.

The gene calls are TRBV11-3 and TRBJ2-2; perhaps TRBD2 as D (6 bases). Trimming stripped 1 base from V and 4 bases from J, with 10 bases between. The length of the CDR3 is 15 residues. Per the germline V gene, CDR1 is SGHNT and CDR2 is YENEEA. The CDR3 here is CASSLGISGTGELFF. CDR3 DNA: TGTGCCAGCAGCTTAGGGATTAGCGGCACCGGGGAGCTGTTTTTT.

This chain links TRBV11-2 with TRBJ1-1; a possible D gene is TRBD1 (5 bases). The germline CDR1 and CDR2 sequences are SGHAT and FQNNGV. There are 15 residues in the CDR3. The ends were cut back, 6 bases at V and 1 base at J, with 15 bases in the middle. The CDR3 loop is CASSFQGGWNTEAFF. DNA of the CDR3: TGTGCCAGCAGTTTCCAGGGCGGTTGGAACACTGAAGCTTTCTTT.

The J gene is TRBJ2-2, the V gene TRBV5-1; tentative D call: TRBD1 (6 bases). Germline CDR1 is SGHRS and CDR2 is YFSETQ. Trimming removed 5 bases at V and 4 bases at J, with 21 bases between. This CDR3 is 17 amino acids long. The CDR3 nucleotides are TGCGCCAGCAGTTTACCGACCGGGACATCGGGCACCGGGGAGCTGTTTTTT. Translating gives CASSLPTGTSGTGELFF.

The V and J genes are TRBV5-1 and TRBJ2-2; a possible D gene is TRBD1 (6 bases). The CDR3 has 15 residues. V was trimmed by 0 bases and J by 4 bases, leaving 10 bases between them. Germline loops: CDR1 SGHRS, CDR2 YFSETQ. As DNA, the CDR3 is TGCGCCAGCAGCTTGGCCGCAGGGGTCACCGGGGAGCTGTTTTTT. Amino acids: CASSLAAGVTGELFF.

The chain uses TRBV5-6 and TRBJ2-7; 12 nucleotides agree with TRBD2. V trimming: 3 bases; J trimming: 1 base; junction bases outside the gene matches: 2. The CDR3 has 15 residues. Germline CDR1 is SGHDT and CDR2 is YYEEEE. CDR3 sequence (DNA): TGTGCCAGCAGCTCTGGACTAGCGGGGTCCTACGAGCAGTACTTC. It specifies CASSSGLAGSYEQYF.

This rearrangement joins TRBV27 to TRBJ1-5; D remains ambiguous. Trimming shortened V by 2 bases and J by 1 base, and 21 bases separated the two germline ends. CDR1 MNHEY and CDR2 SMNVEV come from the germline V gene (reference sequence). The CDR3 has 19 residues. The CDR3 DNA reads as TGTGCCAGCAGTTTAAGTTCTTATACGTTGGGCCTGAGCAATCAGCCCCAGCATTTT. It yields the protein CASSLSSYTLGLSNQPQHF.

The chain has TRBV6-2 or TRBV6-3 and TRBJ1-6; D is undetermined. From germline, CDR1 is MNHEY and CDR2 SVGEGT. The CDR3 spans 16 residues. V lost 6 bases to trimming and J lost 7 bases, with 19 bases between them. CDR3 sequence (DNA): TGTGCCAGCAGCTTACTCACAGCAGGCGGGAATTCACCCCTCCACTTT. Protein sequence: CASSLLTAGGNSPLHF.

The CDR3 DNA is TGTGCCAGCAGTAAGTCAGGCGCTAAGATTGAAAAACTGTTTTTT. Residues: CASSKSGAKIEKLFF. V gene TRBV6-5 combines with J gene TRBJ1-4, with D hard to call. Trimming took 5 bases from V and 7 from J, leaving 17 bases between them. This CDR3 region has 15 residues. Germline V gene data show CDR1 as MNHEY and CDR2 as SVGAGI.

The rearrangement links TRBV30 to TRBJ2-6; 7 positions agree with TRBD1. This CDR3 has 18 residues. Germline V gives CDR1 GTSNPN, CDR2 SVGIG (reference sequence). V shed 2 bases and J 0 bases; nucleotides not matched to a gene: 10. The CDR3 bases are TGTGCCTGGAGTCCGGGACAGTATTACCTCTCTGGGGCCAACGTCCTGACTTTC. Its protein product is CAWSPGQYYLSGANVLTF.

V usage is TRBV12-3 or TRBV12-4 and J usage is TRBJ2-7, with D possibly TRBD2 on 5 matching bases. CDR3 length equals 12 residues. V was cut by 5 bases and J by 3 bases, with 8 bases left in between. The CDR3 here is CASSPGFYEQYF. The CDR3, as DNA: TGTGCCAGCAGTCCGGGGTTCTACGAGCAGTACTTC.

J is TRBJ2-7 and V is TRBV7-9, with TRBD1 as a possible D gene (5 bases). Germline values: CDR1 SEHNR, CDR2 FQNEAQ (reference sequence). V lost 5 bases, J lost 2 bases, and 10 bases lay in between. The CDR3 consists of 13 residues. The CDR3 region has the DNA TGTGCCAGCAGCCCCAGACAGACCTACGAGCAGTACTTC. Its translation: CASSPRQTYEQYF.

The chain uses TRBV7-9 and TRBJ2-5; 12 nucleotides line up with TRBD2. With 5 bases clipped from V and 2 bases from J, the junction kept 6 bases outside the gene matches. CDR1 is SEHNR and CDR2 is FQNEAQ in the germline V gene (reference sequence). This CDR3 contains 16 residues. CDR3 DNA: TGTGCCAGCAGCGACGGACTAGCGGGGCTACAAGAGACCCAGTACTTC. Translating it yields CASSDGLAGLQETQYF.

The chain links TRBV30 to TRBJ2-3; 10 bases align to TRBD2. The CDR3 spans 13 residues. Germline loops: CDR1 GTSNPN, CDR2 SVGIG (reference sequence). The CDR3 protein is CATSGRGIDTQYF. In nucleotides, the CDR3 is TGTGCTACGAGCGGGAGGGGGATAGATACGCAGTATTTT.

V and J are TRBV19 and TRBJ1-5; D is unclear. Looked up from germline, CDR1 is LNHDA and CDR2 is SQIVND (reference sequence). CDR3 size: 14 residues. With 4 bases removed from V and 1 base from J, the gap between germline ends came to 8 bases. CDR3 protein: CASSSQVSNQPQHF. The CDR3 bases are TGTGCCAGTAGTAGCCAGGTGAGCAATCAGCCCCAGCATTTT.

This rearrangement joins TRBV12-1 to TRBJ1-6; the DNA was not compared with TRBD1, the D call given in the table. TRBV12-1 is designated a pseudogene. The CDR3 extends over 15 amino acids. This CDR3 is CASSLDSSYNSPLHF. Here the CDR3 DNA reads TGTGCCAGCAGCTTGGACAGCTCCTATAATTCACCCCTCCACTTT.

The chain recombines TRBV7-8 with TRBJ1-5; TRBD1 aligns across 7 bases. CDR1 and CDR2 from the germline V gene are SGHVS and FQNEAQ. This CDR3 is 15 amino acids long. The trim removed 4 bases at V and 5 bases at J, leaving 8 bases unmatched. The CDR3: CASSSDRLTDQPQHF. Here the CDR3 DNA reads TGTGCCAGCAGCTCGGACAGGCTGACGGATCAGCCCCAGCATTTT.

CDR3 loop: CASSLDREEKYTEAFF. The CDR3 DNA reads TGTGCCAGCAGCTTAGATCGGGAGGAAAAGTACACTGAAGCTTTCTTT. The chain is built from TRBV11-2 and TRBJ1-1; the D is unclear. Deletions cut 0 bases from V and 3 bases from J, with 14 bases between. The CDR3 is 16 residues long. Germline lookup yields CDR1 SGHAT and CDR2 FQNNGV.

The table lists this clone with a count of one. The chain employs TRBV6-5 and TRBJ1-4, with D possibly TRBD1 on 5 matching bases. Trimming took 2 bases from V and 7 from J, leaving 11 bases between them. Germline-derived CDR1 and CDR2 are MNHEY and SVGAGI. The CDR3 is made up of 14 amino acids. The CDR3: CASSYRRGVEKLFF. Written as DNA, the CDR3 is TGTGCCAGCAGTTACCGCCGGGGGGTTGAAAAACTGTTTTTT.

The CDR3 spells CASAQRAGEKTQYF. For the CDR3, the DNA is TGTGCCAGCGCACAAAGGGCAGGGGAGAAGACGCAGTATTTT. The rearrangement links TRBV3-1 (or the pseudogene TRBV3-2) to TRBJ2-3, with TRBD1 as a possible D gene (6 bases). There are 14 residues in the CDR3. Germline lookup yields CDR1 LGHDT and CDR2 YNNKEL (reference sequence). The V end was cut by 8 bases, the J end by 9 bases, with 21 bases between.

Written as DNA, the CDR3 is TGTGCCAGCAGGCTACTAGCGGGATTGGACACCGGGGAGCTGTTTTTT. Translation: CASRLLAGLDTGELFF. The chain links TRBV2 to TRBJ2-2, with 10 bases identical to TRBD2. The CDR3 contains 16 residues. Germline V gene sequence: CDR1 SNHLY, CDR2 FYNNEI. V lost 6 bases, J lost 3 bases, and 7 bases stayed unmatched. Based on the CDR3 plus reference TRBV2 and TRBJ2-2, the full variable domain is EPEVTQTPSHQVTQMGQEVILRCVPISNHLYFYWYRQILGQKVEFLVSFYNNEISEKSEIFDDQFSVERPDGSNFTLKIRSTKLEDSAMYFCASRLLAGLDTGELFFGEGSRLTVL.

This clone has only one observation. This CDR3 is CASSQGFGTTDRWEQYF. The CDR3 nucleotides read TGCGCCAGCAGCCAGGGGTTCGGGACTACTGATCGTTGGGAGCAGTACTTC. V usage is TRBV4-1 and J usage is TRBJ2-7, with 7 bases fitting TRBD2. This CDR3 contains 17 residues. The germline CDR1 and CDR2 sequences are MGHRA and YSYEKL. Trimming cost V 3 bases and J 7 bases; bases outside gene matches: 18.